This TCR beta chain was sequenced during a study of pediatric ulcerative colitis (dated by TCRdb to the late 2010s). Describing the broader study: Six or seven ulcerative colitis patients had pancolitis and two had left-sided colitis, with histology consistent with ulcerative colitis in all. From eight or nine newly diagnosed, treatment-naive pediatric ulcerative colitis patients and a few non-IBD control children, paired blood and rectal samples were collected. Using the Pediatric Ulcerative Colitis Activity Index, two patients were classed as having mild disease, several as having moderate disease and three as having acute severe colitis. Overall results and qualifications from the work: Because repertoires came from total lymphocyte DNA, patterns in rare subsets such as regulatory T cells may not be reflected. With only a few individuals, the healthy control group was small. For technical reasons, substantially fewer templates were yielded by the blood samples of two patients, and these blood samples were excluded from blood-rectal overlap analysis. Features of the rectal repertoire distinguished controls, mild-moderate colitis patients and acute severe colitis patients, and in acute severe colitis, rectal diversity was reduced because of clonal expansions. Two rectal CDR3 clonotypes were present in all ulcerative colitis patients and in none of the controls. Autologous blood-rectal clonal overlap was significantly higher in ulcerative colitis patients than in controls, suggesting increased T cell trafficking to inflamed tissue. Blood-derived T cells may have been included in rectal pinch biopsies, especially in patients with overt colitis.

This clone was seen more than once but under ten times. It has no known antigen specificity. No much larger clone is present one base from it, and per-base qualities are unavailable. Through the immunoSEQ TRB Survey service, multiplex V and J primers were used to amplify rearranged CDR3 beta regions from genomic DNA. To keep sequencing depth equal across samples, survey-level depth of up to 500,000 reads per sample was applied. Libraries were purified, pooled and sequenced on Illumina technology. Regarding the original processing steps: Productive clonality, sample overlap, pairwise scatters, CDR3 beta length, V/D/J gene usage and productiveness were assessed with immunoSEQ online tools. Alongside Shannon and Simpson indices, calculated diversity was computed as the number of unique rearrangements divided by total templates, multiplied by 100. Principal component analysis used the R prcomp function and ggbiplot package on Z-score normalized data. Morisita's index was used to quantify blood-rectal clonal overlap within each subject. Drawn from immuneACCESS, this table holds only the in-frame rearrangements with V and J called that TCRdb kept. Clones are partly lost; checked studies trace under half to an unresolved V gene and leave the rest unexplained. The V and J calls and the clone size are those of that table, but D and trimming were determined from the DNA. The table for this sample lists over 45,000 clones; under 80% of them were counted only once. The ten top clones hold over 3% of the sample.

V is shortened by 6 bases, J by 10 bases, and the region joining them spans 19 bases. The CDR3 spans 15 residues, from the cysteine through the phenylalanine. Only CDR3 DNA remains: 45 bases, in frame from the first base. CDR1 and CDR2, per the germline V gene (reference sequence), are LNHDA and SQIVND. One to two pinch biopsies were taken from the rectum for research during colonoscopy. Ulcerative colitis patients had received no immunosuppressive medication before the diagnostic colonoscopy. Rectal biopsies were digested with proteinase K before DNA isolation. The Wizard kit (Promega) was used to extract genomic DNA from the blood and intestinal samples.

Sample: gut tissue. The TCR was taken from a girl aged 5-17 years with moderate ulcerative colitis. The chain links TRBV19 with TRBJ1-6, with the D segment identity uncertain. The nucleotide sequence reads as follows: TGTGCCAGTAGCTCCCGCTCAGGAGTATGGTCACCCCTCCACTTT. Its coded protein is CASSSRSGVWSPLHF.